This T cell receptor beta chain was obtained from a study of CD8 T cells in ankylosing spondylitis. Study-wide results and limits: The study looked at matched synovial fluid samples from ankylosing spondylitis patients. Disease-linked clones were reported to be significantly enriched there. Within ankylosing spondylitis blood, a TCR beta motif made up of roughly eight highly homologous variants appeared to be characteristic. Reactive arthritis synovial fluid and blood were previously reported to contain some motif variants.

Trimming removed 5 bases at V and 7 bases at J, with 21 bases between. The CDR3 has 16 residues. Germline values: CDR1 SEHNR, CDR2 FQNEAQ (reference sequence). Quantitative barcoded 5'-RACE was used to prepare TCR beta libraries. TCRdb passed the 5' RACE reads through MiXCR, listing each CDR3 protein once. The sample holds about 190,000 distinct CDR3 sequences; 10% to 15% are singletons and the top ten take approximately 9.9%. This clonotype was seen ten or more times. Its antigen is unidentified. The chain links TRBV7-9 to TRBJ1-3; maybe TRBD1 (5 bases). The TCR sequence derives from a female donor with ankylosing spondylitis or in good health (not recorded which). The sample consisted of blood, either unsorted or a sorted T cell fraction (not recorded which). CDR3 sequence: CASSPVGGREQNTIYF. The CDR3 nucleotides are TGTGCCAGCAGCCCCGTAGGAGGCAGGGAGCAGAACACCATATATTTT.